This entry lists 28 T cell receptor beta chains sequenced from one sample in a study of blood T cell repertoires in COVID-19. TCRdb's copy holds only in-frame clones and misses some; the assay was immunoSEQ multiplex PCR. This sample has 110,000 to 150,000 clones, with under 85% found just once. The sequenced sample consisted of peripheral blood. These receptor sequences come from a woman of 80 years or more in a cohort sampled during active or convalescent COVID-19.

The chain recombines TRBV9 with TRBJ2-2; 8 nucleotides align to TRBD2. The germline V gene has CDR1 SGDLS and CDR2 YYNGEE. After removal of 3 bases from V and 2 bases from J, the junction contained 12 bases not matched to a gene. The CDR3 covers 18 residues. The chain's CDR3 is CASSGRGAGGVNTGELFF. Here the CDR3 DNA reads TGTGCCAGCAGCGGGCGAGGTGCGGGGGGCGTTAACACCGGGGAGCTGTTTTTT.

This chain links TRBV9 with TRBJ2-1, with D possibly matching TRBD1 (8 bases). Germline V gene data show CDR1 as SGDLS and CDR2 as YYNGEE. V shed 3 bases and J shed 2 bases, with 12 bases lying between them. The CDR3 has 15 residues. This CDR3 is CASSAQGGTYNEQFF. CDR3 in DNA: TGTGCCAGCAGCGCACAGGGGGGGACCTACAATGAGCAGTTCTTC. Full variable domain (missing parts from reference TRBV9 and TRBJ2-1): DSGVTQTPKHLITATGQRVTLRCSPRSGDLSVYWYQQSLDQGLQFLIQYYNGEERAKGNILERFSAQQFPDLHSELNLSSLELGDSALYFCASSAQGGTYNEQFFGPGTRLTVL.

The chain recombines TRBV2 with TRBJ2-2; D may be TRBD1 (6 bases). The CDR3 spans 15 residues. V lost 3 bases and J lost 5, with 13 bases in between. Per the germline V gene, CDR1 is SNHLY and CDR2 is FYNNEI. CDR3 loop: CASSEGHGDTGELFF. The CDR3 bases are TGTGCCAGCAGTGAGGGACACGGGGATACCGGGGAGCTGTTTTTT.

The CDR3 loop is CASSQGQQETQYF. The CDR3 DNA follows: TGTGCCAGCTCACAGGGACAGCAAGAGACCCAGTACTTC. The chain has TRBV18 and TRBJ2-5, with TRBD1 identical over 7 bases. Per the germline V gene, CDR1 is KGHSH and CDR2 is LQKENI. The V gene end was trimmed by 4 bases and the J gene end by 2 bases; junction bases not matched to a gene: 1. This CDR3 region has 13 residues.

This sequence joins TRBV7-2 and TRBJ1-6, with TRBD1 as a possible D gene (6 bases). This CDR3 is 15 amino acids long. Trimming took 6 bases from V and 7 from J, leaving 16 bases between them. The germline V gene encodes CDR1 SGHTA and CDR2 FQGNSA. CDR3 amino acids: CASSWDQGKNSPLHF. Here the CDR3 DNA reads TGTGCCAGCAGTTGGGACCAGGGGAAAAATTCACCCCTCCACTTT.

This chain connects TRBV5-5 to TRBJ1-2; D is unresolved. V shed 0 bases and J shed 5 bases, with 5 bases lying between them. Germline assignment: CDR1 SGHKS and CDR2 YYEKEE (reference sequence). The CDR3 spans 12 residues. The CDR3 DNA reads as TGTGCCAGCAGCTTGGGGCTTTATGGCTACACCTTC. This sequence encodes CASSLGLYGYTF.

The chain combines TRBV19 with TRBJ2-3; 12 nucleotides agree with TRBD2. The CDR3 spans 16 residues. Germline V CDR1 and CDR2: LNHDA, SQIVND (reference sequence). J gave up 4 bases and V 5 bases, and 7 bases lay outside the gene matches. The CDR3 loop reads CASSLTSGGSPDTQYF. Here the CDR3 DNA reads TGTGCCAGTAGTCTCACTAGCGGGGGGAGTCCAGATACGCAGTATTTT.

The chain joins TRBV4-3 to TRBJ2-7; 8 nucleotides agree with TRBD1. The CDR3 has 18 amino acids. Germline CDR1 LGHNA, CDR2 YSLEER. With 4 bases clipped from V and 3 bases from J, the junction kept 17 bases outside the gene matches. The CDR3 sequence is CASSPNLPNGQGLYEQYV. The DNA for the CDR3 is TGCGCCAGCAGCCCTAATCTTCCCAATGGACAGGGTCTCTACGAGCAGTACGTC.

This chain uses TRBV7-6 with TRBJ1-4; 7 bases agree with TRBD1. The germline gives CDR1 SGHVS, CDR2 FNYEAQ. Unmatched junction bases numbered 11, after V lost 1 base and J lost 3 bases. The length of the CDR3 is 18 residues. The CDR3 bases are TGTGCCAGCAGCTTAGAGGACAGGTCCAGGGGACCTAATGAAAAACTGTTTTTT. Its protein is CASSLEDRSRGPNEKLFF. The variable domain in full, with the rest retrieved from reference TRBV7-6 and TRBJ1-4, is GAGVSQSPRYKVTKRGQDVALRCDPISGHVSLYWYRQALGQGPEFLTYFNYEAQQDKSGLPNDRFSAERPEGSISTLTIQRTEQRDSAMYRCASSLEDRSRGPNEKLFFGSGTQLSVL.

The chain has TRBV9 and TRBJ1-2, with D maybe TRBD1 (6 bases). V was cut by 1 base and J by 4 bases, with 14 bases left in between. Germline CDR1 reads SGDLS; CDR2 reads YYNGEE. CDR3 length: 15 residues. DNA of the CDR3: TGTGCCAGCAGCGTATCTACAGGGAGGGGCTATGGCTACACCTTC. Translated, it gives CASSVSTGRGYGYTF.

V usage is TRBV19 and J usage is TRBJ1-5, with a possible D match to TRBD1 (6 bases). There are 14 residues in the CDR3. The germline CDR1 and CDR2 sequences are LNHDA and SQIVND (reference sequence). V lost 5 bases and J lost 7, with 15 bases in between. DNA for the CDR3: TGTGCCAGTAGTCCCAAGGGGGTTTGGCAGCCCCAGCATTTT. It encodes CASSPKGVWQPQHF.

The V and J genes are TRBV5-1 and TRBJ1-2, with TRBD1 matching 9 bases. From germline, CDR1 is SGHRS and CDR2 YFSETQ. The CDR3 is 15 amino acids. V gave up 3 bases and J gave up 6 bases; unmatched junction bases: 9. The CDR3: CASSYGQGLFDGYTF. In DNA, the CDR3 is TGCGCCAGCAGCTACGGACAGGGGTTGTTTGATGGCTACACCTTC.

The CDR3 DNA follows: TGTGCCAGCAGTTACTCGAAGGGGGAATCCTACGAGCAGTACGTC. Amino acid sequence: CASSYSKGESYEQYV. The rearrangement uses TRBV6-5 and TRBJ2-7, with a possible D match to TRBD1 (6 bases). Trimming pared 0 bases from V and 1 base from J, leaving 10 bases between. The V gene's germline CDR1 is MNHEY and CDR2 SVGAGI. The CDR3 is 15 amino acids.

The V gene is TRBV28, the J gene TRBJ2-3; a possible D gene is TRBD2 (5 bases). Germline lookup yields CDR1 MDHEN and CDR2 SYDVKM. Trimming cost V 6 bases and J 0 bases, with 16 bases left between them. The CDR3 sequence is 16 residues long. Here the CDR3 DNA reads TGTGCCAGCAGCCCAGTGCCCGGGGTTAGCACAGATACGCAGTATTTT. Its translation: CASSPVPGVSTDTQYF.

The J gene is TRBJ2-3, the V gene TRBV2, with D maybe TRBD1 (6 bases). Germline CDR1 reads SNHLY; CDR2 reads FYNNEI. V lost 6 bases, J lost 8 bases, and 18 bases lay in between. The CDR3 is 14 amino acids. The CDR3 sequence is CASRTDSLLGTQYF. For the CDR3, the DNA is TGTGCCAGCAGAACGGACAGTCTCTTGGGTACGCAGTATTTT.

The rearrangement uses TRBV24-1 and TRBJ2-3; 10 positions match TRBD1. V gave up 4 bases and J gave up 3 bases; unmatched junction bases: 9. This CDR3 is 17 amino acids long. CDR1 and CDR2 (germline): KGHDR, SFDVKD. The CDR3 protein is CATSDLPGQGGTDTQYF. The CDR3 DNA follows: TGTGCCACCAGTGACCTGCCAGGACAGGGGGGAACAGATACGCAGTATTTT.

This clone showed up just a few times. The chain recombines TRBV4-1 with TRBJ2-1; D is undetermined. CDR1 and CDR2 (germline): MGHRA, YSYEKL. With 1 base removed from V and 3 bases from J, the gap between germline ends came to 4 bases. This CDR3 is 13 amino acids long. The CDR3 here is CASSQGYYNEQFF. Here the CDR3 DNA reads TGCGCCAGCAGCCAAGGTTACTACAATGAGCAGTTCTTC.

The chain has TRBV27 and TRBJ2-7; TRBD1 might be the D (6 bases). The CDR3 totals 14 residues. Trimming left V 6 bases short and J 4 bases short, with 16 bases between. In germline, CDR1 is MNHEY, CDR2 SMNVEV (reference sequence). As DNA, the CDR3 is TGTGCCAGCAGCTCTCCGGGCAGGGGTTACGAGCAGTACTTC. It translates to CASSSPGRGYEQYF.

The chain uses TRBV28 and TRBJ1-6, with D unclear. The CDR3 length is 13 residues. Germline assignment: CDR1 MDHEN and CDR2 SYDVKM. The germline V and J ends were trimmed by 5 bases and 10 bases, with 12 bases remaining between them. The DNA for the CDR3 is TGTGCCAGCAGTCCGGGGTACCGGTCACCCCTCCACTTT. As protein: CASSPGYRSPLHF.

This chain uses TRBV6-1 with TRBJ2-5; 8 bases align to TRBD2. V trimming: 0 bases; J trimming: 4 bases; junction bases outside the gene matches: 7. This CDR3 has 16 amino acids. The germline CDR1 and CDR2 sequences are MNHNS and SASEGT. DNA for the CDR3: TGTGCCAGCAGTGAAGCCTTCGGGGGGGCTGGAGAGACCCAGTACTTC. Protein: CASSEAFGGAGETQYF.

The chain is built from TRBV15 and TRBJ1-3; no reliable D call. CDR3 size: 11 residues. With 2 bases removed from V and 14 bases from J, the gap between germline ends came to 10 bases. The germline CDR1 and CDR2 sequences are LNHNV and YYDKDF (reference sequence). CDR3 coding DNA: TGTGCCACCAGCAGAACCGGGTCGGTATATTTT. As protein: CATSRTGSVYF.

The chain joins TRBV7-9 to TRBJ1-2, with a tentative D call TRBD1 (5 bases). Between the trimmed V and J ends, which lost 4 bases and 7 bases, there was a span of 7 bases. This CDR3 is 11 amino acids long. The germline V gene has CDR1 SEHNR and CDR2 FQNEAQ (reference sequence). The CDR3 protein is CASSSGFGYTF. CDR3 coding DNA: TGTGCCAGCAGCTCAGGGTTTGGCTACACCTTC.

This chain links TRBV7-3 with TRBJ2-4, with 7 positions matching TRBD1. There are 18 residues in the CDR3. Germline CDR1 reads SGHTA; CDR2 reads FQGTGA. Trimming removed 5 bases from V and 7 bases from J; junction bases left unmatched: 20. CDR3 bases: TGTGCCAGCAGCCGACCCCTCCTAGGGGGCGAGGTGGGGAACATTCAGTACTTC. Translated, it gives CASSRPLLGGEVGNIQYF.

This chain uses TRBV19 with TRBJ1-6, with no clear D. V was clipped by 4 bases and J by 7 bases, with 11 bases between them. Looked up from germline, CDR1 is LNHDA and CDR2 is SQIVND (reference sequence). The CDR3 has 14 amino acids. The CDR3 loop reads CASSTQAPNSPLHF. The CDR3 bases are TGTGCCAGTAGTACCCAGGCTCCAAATTCACCCCTCCACTTT.

This chain uses TRBV5-1 with TRBJ1-6; 8 bases are a match to TRBD1. Germline V CDR1 and CDR2: SGHRS, YFSETQ. After removal of 0 bases from V and 5 bases from J, the junction contained 4 bases not matched to a gene. This CDR3 spans 16 amino acids. CDR3 sequence (DNA): TGCGCCAGCAGCTTGGGACAGGGGTCCAATAATTCACCCCTCCACTTT. Translation gives CASSLGQGSNNSPLHF.

The chain employs TRBV19 and TRBJ1-4; D is ambiguous. The CDR3 runs 14 residues. V was clipped by 2 bases and J by 0 bases, with 4 bases between them. The germline gives CDR1 LNHDA, CDR2 SQIVND (reference sequence). Written as DNA, the CDR3 is TGTGCCAGTAGTATATCAGCAACTAATGAAAAACTGTTTTTT. Amino acids: CASSISATNEKLFF.

J is TRBJ2-7 and V is TRBV21-1; the table's D call TRBD2 went unverified against the DNA. TRBV21-1 is deemed a pseudogene. There are 15 residues in the CDR3. DNA of the CDR3: TGTGCCAGCAGCAAAGGGACTAGCGGGGCATGCGAGCAGTACTTC. It yields the protein CASSKGTSGACEQYF.

This clone was seen a handful of times. This chain connects TRBV5-1 to TRBJ2-7; D may be TRBD1 (6 bases). Deletions cut 4 bases from V and 1 base from J, with 12 bases between. Germline V lookup: CDR1 SGHRS, CDR2 YFSETQ. The CDR3 extends over 14 amino acids. DNA for the CDR3: TGCGCCAGCAGCCCCTTGACAGGTTCCTACGAGCAGTACTTC. This gives the protein CASSPLTGSYEQYF.